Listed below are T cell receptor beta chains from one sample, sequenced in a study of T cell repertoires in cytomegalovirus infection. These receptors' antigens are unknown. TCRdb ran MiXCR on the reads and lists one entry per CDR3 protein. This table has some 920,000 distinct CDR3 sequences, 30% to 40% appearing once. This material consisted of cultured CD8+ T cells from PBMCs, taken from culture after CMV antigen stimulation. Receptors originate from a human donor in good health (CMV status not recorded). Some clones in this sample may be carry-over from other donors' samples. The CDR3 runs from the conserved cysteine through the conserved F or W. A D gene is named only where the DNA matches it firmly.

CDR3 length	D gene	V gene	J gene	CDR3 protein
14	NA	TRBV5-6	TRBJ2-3	CASSYTGPTDTQYF
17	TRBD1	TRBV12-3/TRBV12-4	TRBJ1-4	CASSLGGQPATNEKLFF
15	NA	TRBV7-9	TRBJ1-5	CASSPVGGLGQPQHF
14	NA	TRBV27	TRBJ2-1	CASSFRDNNNEQFF
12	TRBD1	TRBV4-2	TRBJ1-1	CASSPGGELAFF
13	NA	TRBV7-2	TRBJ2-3	CASSLSDTDTQYF
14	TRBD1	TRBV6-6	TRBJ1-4	CASKGTVGLKGLFF
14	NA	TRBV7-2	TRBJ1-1	CASSRDRLNTEAFF
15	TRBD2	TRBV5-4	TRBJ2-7	CASSLASGVSYEQYF
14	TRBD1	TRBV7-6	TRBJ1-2	CASSQGVGRYGYTF
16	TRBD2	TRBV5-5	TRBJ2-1	CASSWSSGGPYNEQFF
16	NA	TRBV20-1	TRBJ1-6	CSAREGLTVNNSPLYF
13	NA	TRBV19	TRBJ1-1	CASSIGHPNEAFF
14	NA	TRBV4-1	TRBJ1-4	CASSQRGEEEKLFF
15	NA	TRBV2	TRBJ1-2	CASSDDPGANYGYTF
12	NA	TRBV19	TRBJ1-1	CASTDSVTEAFF
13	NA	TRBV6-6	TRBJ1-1	CASIHGRSDEAFF
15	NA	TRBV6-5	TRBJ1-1	CASSYSNTPGTEAFF
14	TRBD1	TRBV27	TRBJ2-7	CASRPGTGVHEQYF
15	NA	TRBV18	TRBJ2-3	CASSPSGAGTDTQYF
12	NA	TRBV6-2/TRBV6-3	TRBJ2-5	CASHGRRKTQYF
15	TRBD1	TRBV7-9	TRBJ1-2	CASSSGQGGMYGYTF
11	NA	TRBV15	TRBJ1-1	CATGVTTEAFF
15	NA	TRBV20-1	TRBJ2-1	CSAPTADGSYNEQFF
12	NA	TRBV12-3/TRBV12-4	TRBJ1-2	CASSLGGCGYTF